The 6 T cell receptor beta chains in this list originate from one sample, sequenced in a study of cytomegalovirus exposure and HLA in healthy donors. A multiplex PCR was run with 60 Vbeta primers and 13 Jbeta primers. The protocol was immunoSEQ multiplex PCR, while the TCRdb copy is restricted to in-frame clones and leaves out a portion. Altogether 150,000 to 200,000 clones are present, 81% being singletons, with the ten largest covering 4.9%. Sequenced material: PBMCs. Every receptor here comes from a woman aged 18-29 years in good health and CMV-seropositive.

The chain carries TRBV5-4 and TRBJ2-4; 7 bases agree with TRBD1. CDR3 length: 14 amino acids. CDR1 and CDR2 (germline): SGHNT, YYREEE (reference sequence). With V trimmed by 0 bases and J by 3 bases, 0 bases remained unmatched. The CDR3 bases are TGTGCCAGCAGCTTGGCAGGGGGCAAAAACATTCAGTACTTC. Translating it yields CASSLAGGKNIQYF.

This chain joins TRBV7-5 and TRBJ2-7; TRBD2, the D gene given by the table, was not confirmed from the DNA. TRBV7-5 is a listed pseudogene. This CDR3 has 16 residues. The CDR3 sequence: CVRSLALGGGPYEQYF. The CDR3, as DNA: TGTGTCAGAAGCTTAGCGCTCGGCGGGGGGCCCTACGAGCAGTACTTC.

The rearrangement links TRBV13 to TRBJ2-1, with D tentatively TRBD2 (6 bases). V lost 0 bases and J 6 bases, leaving 6 bases between the germline ends. The CDR3 contains 13 residues. The germline V gene has CDR1 PRHDT and CDR2 FYEKMQ (reference sequence). CDR3 nucleotide sequence: TGTGCCAGCAGCTTAGGGACTAGCAATGAGCAGTTCTTC. Translated, it gives CASSLGTSNEQFF. Using reference TRBV13 and TRBJ2-1 for the parts outside the CDR3, the full variable domain is AAGVIQSPRHLIKEKRETATLKCYPIPRHDTVYWYQQGPGQDPQFLISFYEKMQSDKGSIPDRFSAQQFSDYHSELNMSSLELGDSALYFCASSLGTSNEQFFGPGTRLTVL.

V is TRBV6-1 and J is TRBJ1-2; 7 bases line up with TRBD1. The CDR3 runs 15 residues. Trimming cost V 0 bases and J 6 bases; bases outside gene matches: 7. CDR1 is MNHNS and CDR2 is SASEGT in the germline V gene. CDR3 sequence reads: CASSEAQGVFNGYTF. Written as DNA, the CDR3 is TGTGCCAGCAGTGAAGCGCAGGGGGTGTTTAATGGCTACACCTTC.

This chain uses TRBV29-1 with TRBJ2-5; D possibly corresponds to TRBD2 (6 bases). The better agreement between TRBJ2-7 and the DNA end casts doubt on the J call. CDR3 length: 15 amino acids. Germline V gene lookup returns CDR1 SQVTM and CDR2 ANQGSEA. The chain's CDR3 is CSVGGLASSSYEQYF. The CDR3, as DNA: TGCAGCGTTGGAGGGCTAGCGAGTAGCTCCTACGAGCAGTACTTC.

V gene TRBV30 combines with J gene TRBJ1-6, with 8 bases that match TRBD1. CDR3 size: 22 residues. J was trimmed by 4 bases and V by 3 bases; bases with no gene match: 26. Germline V gene lookup returns CDR1 GTSNPN and CDR2 SVGIG (reference sequence). The CDR3 sequence: CAWSRPPGPDRGGDRYNSPLHF. The CDR3, as DNA: TGTGCCTGGAGCCGACCTCCAGGCCCTGACAGGGGAGGGGACCGATATAATTCACCCCTCCACTTT.